This T cell receptor (beta chain) was identified during a study of response to subunit inactivated influenza vaccine. The CDR3 runs to 15 residues. From germline, CDR1 is SGHDT and CDR2 YYEEEE. The V and J ends lost 0 bases and 9 bases respectively, with 19 bases between them. This clonotype was seen only a few times. TCRdb processed the RT-PCR reads anew with MiXCR; each CDR3 protein has one entry. Among 500,000 to 600,000 distinct CDR3 sequences listed, about 10% were seen once. The sample was also reused in another study, on T cells expressing NK-cell markers. That work states: TCR beta cDNA was generated via 5'RACE template switching incorporating UMIs. It was from sorted CD3+CD56+NKG2C+, CD3+CD56+NKG2C- and CD3+CD56-NKG2C+ T cells that TCR beta repertoires came. Over 5 donors carried dominant NKG2C+ clonotypes that made up roughly 1.0-7.5% of their CD8+ T cells. Similarly, these clonotypes led the CD3+CD56-NKG2C+ fraction as well in several donors.

The sequence derives from a man in his forties or fifties who received an inactivated influenza vaccine. The sample was PBMCs from blood, taken on the day of vaccination. This chain uses TRBV5-6 with TRBJ2-7, with D tentatively TRBD1 or TRBD2 (5 bases each). As DNA, the CDR3 is TGTGCCAGCAGCTTGGGGGACCCCGGCAGTTTGGGGCAGTACTTC. It codes for CASSLGDPGSLGQYF.